This T cell receptor (beta chain) was documented in a study of STAT3 mutations in large granular lymphocyte leukemia. Study background: Immunosuppressive therapy was given to more than half of T-LGLL patients. Study-level results: In several patients, dominant TCR clone burden exceeded STAT3 mutant burden, suggesting STAT3 mutation arose secondarily. In about 35% of the 18 patients, new TCR clonotypes emerged after therapy. Every T-cell large granular lymphocyte leukemia patient had at least one immunodominant TCR beta clonotype.

With regard to this clone: Its cognate antigen is unknown.

This CDR3 is built from 13 residues. After removal of 1 base from V and 6 bases from J, the junction contained 2 bases not matched to a gene. The V gene's germline CDR1 is GTSNPN and CDR2 SVGIG (reference sequence). Using immunoSEQ multiplex PCR, the repertoire was profiled, and TCRdb retains in-frame clones only, with some absent. The sample has several thousand clones; about 93% are singletons. The specimen sequenced was peripheral blood mononuclear cells. This receptor was obtained from a man aged 60 to 75 with T-cell large granular lymphocyte leukemia. Some clones in this sample may be carry-over from other donors' samples. This chain uses TRBV30 with TRBJ2-7; TRBD2 aligns across 11 bases. The CDR3 region has the DNA TGTGCCTGGAGTGAAGGACTAGCGGGCGAGCAGTACTTC. This translates into CAWSEGLAGEQYF.